This entry lists 27 T cell receptor beta chains sequenced from one sample in a study of OX40 agonist ivuxolimab in advanced cancers. Repertoires were generated with immunoSEQ multiplex PCR, while TCRdb's copy carries only in-frame clones and drops some. The repertoire consists of roughly 23,000 clones, with more than 80% occurring once and the leading ten covering roughly 24%. The sequences come from CD4+ or CD8+ T cells sorted from blood, collected in a trial of the OX40 agonist ivuxolimab. The receptors originated from an adult with an advanced solid tumor such as melanoma, head and neck, liver or kidney cancer.

This clone occurred a few times. V and J are TRBV6-1 and TRBJ1-1; D uncertain. V was cut by 10 bases and J by 7 bases, with 16 bases left in between. This CDR3 contains 12 residues. CDR1 is MNHNS and CDR2 is SASEGT in the germline V gene. The CDR3 nucleotides are TGTGCCACCCGGTTTTGGTACCTTGAAGCTTTCTTT. Translated: CATRFWYLEAFF.

The chain carries TRBV6-5 and TRBJ1-5; 9 bases are shared with TRBD1. CDR1 is MNHEY, CDR2 SVGAGI, per germline. CDR3 size: 13 residues. V shed 4 bases and J 5 bases; nucleotides not matched to a gene: 0. The CDR3 nucleotides read TGTGCCAGCAGTTGGACAGGGGATCAGCCCCAGCATTTT. It encodes CASSWTGDQPQHF.

This clone is medium-sized within its sample. CDR3 loop: CASSDGASYNEQFF. Written as DNA, the CDR3 is TGTGCCAGCAGTGACGGGGCATCCTACAATGAGCAGTTCTTC. The rearrangement joins TRBV27 to TRBJ2-1; the D gene could be TRBD1 or TRBD2 (5 bases each). The CDR3 length is 14 residues. Trimming left V 5 bases short and J 1 base short, with 9 bases between. Germline loops: CDR1 MNHEY, CDR2 SMNVEV (reference sequence).

The chain is built from TRBV9 and TRBJ2-1; D remains unclear. The CDR3 consists of 11 residues. Trimming stripped 2 bases from V and 10 bases from J, with 7 bases between. Germline CDR1 is SGDLS and CDR2 is YYNGEE. The CDR3 is CASSVAGEQFF. The DNA for the CDR3 is TGTGCCAGCAGCGTTGCCGGGGAGCAGTTCTTC.

The chain has TRBV4-3 and TRBJ2-1; D unresolved. The CDR3 length is 14 residues. V shed 1 base and J shed 4 bases, with 8 bases lying between them. Germline CDR1 reads LGHNA; CDR2 reads YSLEER. As DNA, the CDR3 is TGCGCCAGCAGCCAAGTAGCAGATTACAATGAGCAGTTCTTC. Translation: CASSQVADYNEQFF.

This CDR3 is CASSSHGEANVLTF. Written as DNA, the CDR3 is TGTGCCAGCAGCTCCCACGGGGAGGCCAACGTCCTGACTTTC. The V call is TRBV9, the J call TRBJ2-6; possibly TRBD2 for D (5 bases). This CDR3 is 14 amino acids long. The germline CDR1 and CDR2 sequences are SGDLS and YYNGEE. Trimming left V 4 bases short and J 6 bases short, with 11 bases between.

The chain recombines TRBV7-9 with TRBJ2-3, with 7 bases matching TRBD2. In germline, CDR1 is SEHNR, CDR2 FQNEAQ (reference sequence). Trimming removed 6 bases from V and 2 bases from J; junction bases left unmatched: 8. This CDR3 is 15 amino acids long. CDR3 region: CASSFAGANTDTQYF. DNA for the CDR3: TGTGCCAGCAGTTTTGCGGGAGCGAACACAGATACGCAGTATTTT.

V is TRBV6-5 and J is TRBJ2-1, with TRBD1 as a possible D gene (6 bases). Trimming pared 0 bases from V and 2 bases from J, leaving 11 bases between. The CDR3 is 16 residues long. Germline V gives CDR1 MNHEY, CDR2 SVGAGI. CDR3 sequence reads: CASSYSIGQTYNEQFF. The CDR3 DNA reads as TGTGCCAGCAGTTACTCTATAGGACAGACCTACAATGAGCAGTTCTTC.

The gene calls are TRBV7-8 and TRBJ2-5, with 7 nucleotides matching TRBD1. CDR1 and CDR2 from the germline V gene are SGHVS and FQNEAQ. CDR3 length: 13 residues. The V and J ends lost 5 bases and 5 bases, in that order; junction bases with no gene match: 5. CDR3 sequence: CASSLGQAETQYF. The CDR3 DNA sequence: TGTGCCAGCAGCCTTGGACAGGCGGAGACCCAGTACTTC. The whole variable domain, remainder taken from reference TRBV7-8 and TRBJ2-5, is GAGVSQSPRYKVAKRGQDVALRCDPISGHVSLFWYQQALGQGPEFLTYFQNEAQLDKSGLPSDRFFAERPEGSVSTLKIQRTQQEDSAVYLCASSLGQAETQYFGPGTRLLVL.

With respect to this clone: A much larger clone differs by one base, so this may be a read error. Other DNA sequences in the same sample also yield this CDR3. This chain links TRBV7-2 with TRBJ2-1; D ambiguous. Germline V CDR1 and CDR2: SGHTA, FQGNSA. The length of the CDR3 is 16 residues. CDR3 coding DNA: TGTGCCAGTAGCTATAACATGGGCAGCACCTACAATGAGCAGTTCTTC. It specifies CASSYNMGSTYNEQFF.

This sequence joins TRBV27 and TRBJ2-1; D may match TRBD1 or TRBD2 (5 bases each). The CDR3 runs to 13 residues. Trimming left V 2 bases short and J 5 bases short, with 7 bases between. Germline V gene data show CDR1 as MNHEY and CDR2 as SMNVEV (reference sequence). The DNA for the CDR3 is TGTGCCAGCAGTTTACAGGGACACAATGAGCAGTTCTTC. Protein: CASSLQGHNEQFF.

The V and J genes are TRBV7-9 and TRBJ2-7; TRBD1 agrees at 11 bases. With V trimmed by 5 bases and J by 5 bases, 11 bases remained unmatched. The CDR3 runs to 16 residues. Looked up from germline, CDR1 is SEHNR and CDR2 is FQNEAQ (reference sequence). The CDR3 region is CASSPTTGQGANEQYF. CDR3 nucleotides: TGTGCCAGCAGCCCCACTACCGGACAGGGGGCGAACGAGCAGTACTTC.

V is TRBV19 and J is TRBJ1-4; TRBD1 matches at 8 bases. Germline V gene lookup returns CDR1 LNHDA and CDR2 SQIVND (reference sequence). With 6 bases clipped from V and 2 bases from J, the junction kept 5 bases outside the gene matches. The CDR3 loop spans 15 amino acids. The CDR3 loop reads CASRPNRGTNEKLFF. CDR3 DNA: TGTGCCAGTAGACCTAACAGGGGGACTAATGAAAAACTGTTTTTT.

This clone has only one observation. This chain connects TRBV27 to TRBJ2-1; no clear D. The CDR3 has 15 residues. Trimming cost V 5 bases and J 0 bases, with 11 bases left between them. CDR1 and CDR2 from the germline V gene are MNHEY and SMNVEV (reference sequence). The CDR3 bases are TGTGCCAGCAGTCGGCCCTTTAGCTCCTACAATGAGCAGTTCTTC. This codes for CASSRPFSSYNEQFF.

The chain is built from TRBV11-2 and TRBJ2-7, with D hard to call. Trimming took off 4 bases at V and 4 bases at J, with 14 bases between the two ends. The CDR3 has 14 residues. Germline CDR1 reads SGHAT; CDR2 reads FQNNGV. CDR3 nucleotide sequence: TGTGCCAGCAGCTCTGACCCCCTATCTTACGAGCAGTACTTC. Translated, it gives CASSSDPLSYEQYF.

This chain uses TRBV5-6 with TRBJ2-7; either TRBD1 or TRBD2 may fit D (7 bases each). The CDR3 runs to 16 residues. Per germline, CDR1 SGHDT and CDR2 YYEEEE. Trimming left V 2 bases short and J 0 bases short, with 15 bases between. The CDR3 sequence: CASSFPTGTTSYEQYF. CDR3 in DNA: TGTGCCAGCAGCTTTCCGACAGGGACTACCTCCTACGAGCAGTACTTC. The whole variable domain, filled in from reference TRBV5-6 and TRBJ2-7, reads DAGVTQSPTHLIKTRGQQVTLRCSPKSGHDTVSWYQQALGQGPQFIFQYYEEEERQRGNFPDRFSGHQFPNYSSELNVNALLLGDSALYLCASSFPTGTTSYEQYFGPGTRLTVT.

The chain has TRBV11-2 and TRBJ2-1; D is perhaps TRBD2 (5 bases). V was shortened by 5 bases and J by 3 bases, with 11 bases between the two germline ends. CDR1 is SGHAT and CDR2 is FQNNGV in the germline V gene. The CDR3 runs to 14 residues. CDR3 nucleotides: TGTGCCAGCAGCCCCCTGGCGGGCTACAATGAGCAGTTCTTC. Its translation is CASSPLAGYNEQFF.

The rearrangement joins TRBV2 to TRBJ1-2; D is unclear. With 6 bases removed from V and 5 bases from J, the gap between germline ends came to 16 bases. Per the germline V gene, CDR1 is SNHLY and CDR2 is FYNNEI. CDR3 length: 14 residues. CDR3 sequence reads: CASRAFGPNYGYTF. In DNA, the CDR3 is TGTGCCAGCAGAGCGTTTGGGCCCAATTATGGCTACACCTTC.

The chain is built from TRBV19 and TRBJ1-5; D is perhaps TRBD1 (5 bases). The ends were cut back, 6 bases at V and 5 bases at J, with 17 bases in the middle. This CDR3 contains 15 residues. CDR1 LNHDA and CDR2 SQIVND come from the germline V gene (reference sequence). CDR3 in DNA: TGTGCCAGTAGCCCTCGGGGGAGGACGGATCAGCCCCAGCATTTT. It specifies CASSPRGRTDQPQHF.

The gene calls are TRBV4-1 and TRBJ1-5; D is ambiguous. V lost 1 base, J lost 7 bases, and 8 bases lay in between. Germline CDR1 is MGHRA and CDR2 is YSYEKL. The CDR3 is 13 amino acids. CDR3 sequence reads: CASSQGGDQPQHF. CDR3 in DNA: TGCGCCAGCAGCCAAGGGGGTGACCAGCCCCAGCATTTT.

This clone was observed a handful of times. The chain joins TRBV2 to TRBJ2-1, with TRBD2 matching over 7 bases. The CDR3 extends over 16 amino acids. From germline, CDR1 is SNHLY and CDR2 FYNNEI. J was trimmed by 7 bases and V by 0 bases; bases with no gene match: 9. CDR3 in amino acids: CASSEAGWEGRNEQFF. DNA of the CDR3: TGTGCCAGCAGTGAAGCGGGGTGGGAGGGCCGGAATGAGCAGTTCTTC.

This clone has just a few counts. This chain connects TRBV5-6 to TRBJ1-5; TRBD1 agrees at 7 bases. J was trimmed by 3 bases and V by 4 bases; bases with no gene match: 10. CDR3 length equals 16 residues. CDR1 and CDR2 (germline): SGHDT, YYEEEE. This CDR3 is CASSVTGAGTNQPQHF. The DNA of the CDR3 is TGTGCCAGCAGCGTTACAGGGGCGGGGACCAATCAGCCCCAGCATTTT.

This clone was counted a few times. The identical CDR3 is also encoded by other nucleotide sequences in the sample. The chain joins TRBV6-5 to TRBJ2-2; D ambiguous. The V and J ends lost 2 bases and 2 bases respectively, with 3 bases between them. CDR1 is MNHEY and CDR2 is SVGAGI in the germline V gene. The CDR3 has 13 residues. The DNA for the CDR3 is TGTGCCAGCAGTTACCACAACACCGGGGAGCTGTTTTTT. Its translation is CASSYHNTGELFF.

CDR3 nucleotide sequence: TGTGCCAGCAGCGGCCTCTTTGGGGGAGCCAATGAGCAGTTCTTC. Translation gives CASSGLFGGANEQFF. The rearrangement joins TRBV9 to TRBJ2-1; possibly TRBD1 or TRBD2 for D (5 bases each). V gave up 3 bases and J gave up 6 bases, with 16 bases separating them. The CDR3 has 15 residues. Germline V gene sequence: CDR1 SGDLS, CDR2 YYNGEE.

The chain joins TRBV28 to TRBJ2-7; no definite D call. CDR1 and CDR2 (germline): MDHEN, SYDVKM. V was cut by 3 bases and J by 4 bases, with 10 bases left in between. CDR3 length equals 13 residues. The DNA of the CDR3 is TGTGCCAGCAGTTTCCATGGACGGTACGAGCAGTACTTC. Protein: CASSFHGRYEQYF.

The gene calls are TRBV5-4 and TRBJ2-1; 7 bases map to TRBD2. Per germline, CDR1 SGHNT and CDR2 YYREEE (reference sequence). This CDR3 has 18 amino acids. Germline trimming cut 6 bases from V and 0 bases from J; bases unmatched to any gene: 15. This CDR3 is CASTVSYLTSISYNEQFF. The CDR3 DNA sequence: TGTGCCAGCACCGTGTCCTATCTGACTAGCATCTCCTACAATGAGCAGTTCTTC.

Remarks on this clone: This same CDR3 is encoded by further DNA sequences in the sample. V is TRBV27 and J is TRBJ2-7; either TRBD1 or TRBD2 may supply D (5 bases each). The CDR3 sequence is 12 residues long. The germline V gene has CDR1 MNHEY and CDR2 SMNVEV (reference sequence). Between the trimmed V and J ends, which lost 8 bases and 5 bases, there was a span of 13 bases. The CDR3 is CASSGTGNEQYF. CDR3 nucleotide sequence: TGTGCCAGCTCCGGGACGGGGAACGAGCAGTACTTC.